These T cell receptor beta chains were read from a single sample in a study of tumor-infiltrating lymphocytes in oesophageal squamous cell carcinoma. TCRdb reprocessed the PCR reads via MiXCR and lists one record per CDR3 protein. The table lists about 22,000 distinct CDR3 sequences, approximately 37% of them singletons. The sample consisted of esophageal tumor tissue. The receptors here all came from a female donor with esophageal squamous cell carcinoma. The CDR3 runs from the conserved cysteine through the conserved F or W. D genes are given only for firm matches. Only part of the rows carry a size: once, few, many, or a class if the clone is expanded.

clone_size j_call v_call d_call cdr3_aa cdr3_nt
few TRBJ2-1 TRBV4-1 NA CASSQDMGVYNEQFF TGCGCCAGCAGCCAAGATATGGGCGTCTACAATGAGCAGTTCTTC
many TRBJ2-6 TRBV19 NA CASSIEEASSGANVLTF TGTGCCAGTAGTATAGAGGAGGCTAGCTCTGGGGCCAACGTCCTGACTTTC
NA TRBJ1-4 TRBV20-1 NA CSATVLNEKLFF TGCAGTGCGACAGTGCTTAATGAAAAACTGTTTTTT
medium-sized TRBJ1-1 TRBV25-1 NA CASSEYGDLNTEAFF TGTGCCAGCAGTGAATATGGGGACCTGAACACTGAAGCTTTCTTT
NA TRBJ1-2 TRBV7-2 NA CASSQGLSGYTF TGTGCCAGCAGCCAGGGACTATCTGGCTACACCTTC
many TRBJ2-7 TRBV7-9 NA CASAGARTEKPGSEQYF TGTGCCAGCGCTGGAGCCCGGACAGAAAAACCTGGGAGCGAGCAGTACTTC
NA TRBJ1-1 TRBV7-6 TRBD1 CASSFDRDTEAFF TGTGCCAGCAGCTTCGACAGGGACACTGAAGCTTTCTTT
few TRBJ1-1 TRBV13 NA CASSLGDGRNTEAFF TGTGCCAGCAGCTTAGGAGATGGCAGAAACACTGAAGCTTTCTTT
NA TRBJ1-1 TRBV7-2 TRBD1 CASSNRLGQGAPTEAFF TGTGCCAGCAGCAACCGTCTAGGACAGGGGGCGCCAACTGAAGCTTTCTTT
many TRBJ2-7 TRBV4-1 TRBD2 CASSRETSGLYEQYF TGCGCCAGCAGCCGAGAAACTAGCGGACTCTACGAGCAGTACTTC
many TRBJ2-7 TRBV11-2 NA CASSLAPLGNEQYF TGTGCCAGCAGCTTAGCCCCCCTAGGGAACGAGCAGTACTTC
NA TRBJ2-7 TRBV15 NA CATSRDLADRGQYF TGTGCCACCAGCAGAGATCTGGCGGATCGTGGGCAGTACTTC
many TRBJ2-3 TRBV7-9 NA CASSLARERSTDTQYF TGTGCCAGCAGCTTAGCCCGGGAGCGGAGCACAGATACGCAGTATTTT
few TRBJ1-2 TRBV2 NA CASREGDSFGGYTF TGTGCCAGCAGGGAAGGGGACTCTTTTGGGGGCTACACCTTC
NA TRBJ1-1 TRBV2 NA CASSVGTEAFF TGTGCCAGCAGTGTGGGCACTGAAGCTTTCTTT
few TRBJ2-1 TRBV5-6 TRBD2 CASLAGVLYNEQFF TGTGCCAGTTTAGCGGGAGTCCTTTACAATGAGCAGTTCTTC
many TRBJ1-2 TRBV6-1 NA CASSERYRQGPSNYGYTF TGTGCCAGCAGTGAAAGGTACCGGCAGGGACCGTCTAACTATGGCTACACCTTC
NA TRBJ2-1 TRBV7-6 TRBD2 CASSSPGTSASYEQFF TGTGCCAGCAGCTCCCCGGGGACTAGCGCATCGTATGAGCAGTTCTTC
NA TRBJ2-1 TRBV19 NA CASSSGTFYEQFF TGTGCCAGTAGTTCCGGGACATTCTATGAGCAGTTCTTC
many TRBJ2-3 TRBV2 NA CASAAGIEGDTQYF TGTGCCAGCGCGGCAGGGATAGAAGGAGATACGCAGTATTTT
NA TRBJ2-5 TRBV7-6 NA CASSPQVGRETQYF TGTGCCAGCAGCCCACAGGTTGGCAGAGAGACCCAGTACTTC
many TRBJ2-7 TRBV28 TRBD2 CASSSPHRAGGSYEQYF TGTGCCAGCAGCTCCCCTCATCGGGCGGGAGGCTCCTACGAGCAGTACTTC
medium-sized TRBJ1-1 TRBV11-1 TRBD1 CASSPEGTGSDAFF TGTGCCAGCAGCCCTGAAGGGACAGGGTCCGACGCTTTCTTT
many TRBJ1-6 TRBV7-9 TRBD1 CASRPGGNSPLHF TGTGCCAGCAGACCAGGGGGTAATTCACCCCTCCACTTT
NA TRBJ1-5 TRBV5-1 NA CASSLVPGAQPQHF TGCGCCAGCAGCTTGGTTCCGGGGGCCCAGCCCCAGCATTTT
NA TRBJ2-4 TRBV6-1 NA CASSAIGGGHPYNEQYF TGTGCCAGCAGTGCGATAGGGGGAGGGCACCCCTACAATGAGCAGTACTTC
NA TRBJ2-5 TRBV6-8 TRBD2 CASSSPSGRAGLGETQYF TGTGCCAGCAGTTCTCCTAGCGGGAGGGCCGGTCTGGGGGAGACCCAGTACTTC
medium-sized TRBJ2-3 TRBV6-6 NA CASSYSPGTDTQYF TGTGCCAGCAGTTACTCTCCGGGCACAGATACGCAGTATTTT
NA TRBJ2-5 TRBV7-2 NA CASSQDRGETQYF TGTGCCAGCAGCCAAGACAGAGGAGAGACCCAGTACTTC
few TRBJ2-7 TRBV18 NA CASSHSQASHYEQYF TGTGCCAGCTCACATAGCCAGGCTAGCCACTACGAGCAGTACTTC
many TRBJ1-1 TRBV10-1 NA CASSDRWARLATEAFF TGCGCCAGCAGTGACCGCTGGGCCCGCCTGGCTACTGAAGCTTTCTTT
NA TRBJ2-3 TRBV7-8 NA CASLGGRADTQYF TGTGCCTCATTGGGCGGTCGCGCAGATACGCAGTATTTT
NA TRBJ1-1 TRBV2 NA CASRGVAEAFF TGTGCCAGCAGGGGGGTAGCAGAAGCTTTCTTT
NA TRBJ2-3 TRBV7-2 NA CASSPARTTDTQYF TGTGCCAGCAGCCCGGCTAGAACCACAGATACGCAGTATTTT
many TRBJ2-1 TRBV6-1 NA CASSSVGGNNEQFF TGTGCCAGCAGTTCTGTAGGGGGTAACAATGAGCAGTTCTTC
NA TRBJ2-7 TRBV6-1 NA CASSDLWGSSYEQYF TGTGCCAGCAGTGACTTATGGGGTTCCTCCTACGAGCAGTACTTC
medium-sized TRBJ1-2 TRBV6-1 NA CASSYNANYGYTF TGTGCCAGCAGTTATAACGCCAACTATGGCTACACCTTC
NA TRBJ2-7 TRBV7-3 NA CASSFPTAYEQYF TGTGCCAGCAGCTTCCCCACCGCCTACGAGCAGTACTTC
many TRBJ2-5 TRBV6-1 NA CASRRGTQVGEEQYF TGTGCCAGCAGACGAGGGACTCAGGTGGGTGAGGAGCAGTACTTC
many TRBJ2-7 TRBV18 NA CASRTDGTYEQYF TGTGCCAGCCGAACAGACGGGACCTACGAGCAGTACTTC
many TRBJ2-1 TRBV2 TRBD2 CASSDSLAGGNEQFF TGTGCCAGCAGTGATAGCCTAGCGGGAGGAAATGAGCAGTTCTTC
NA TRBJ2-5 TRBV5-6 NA CASSFPTNQETQYF TGTGCCAGCAGCTTCCCCACAAACCAAGAGACCCAGTACTTC
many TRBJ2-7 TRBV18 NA CASSPGFATYEQYF TGTGCCAGCTCACCAGGGTTCGCCACCTACGAGCAGTACTTC
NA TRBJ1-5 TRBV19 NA CATSGAGGGQPQHF TGTGCCACCTCTGGGGCGGGGGGCGGTCAGCCCCAGCATTTT
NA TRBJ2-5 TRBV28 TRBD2 CASRKLGGGGNEQYF TGTGCCAGCAGAAAACTCGGTGGCGGGGGTAATGAGCAGTACTTC
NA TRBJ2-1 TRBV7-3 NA CASSLIDEQFF TGTGCCAGCAGCTTGATCGATGAGCAGTTCTTC
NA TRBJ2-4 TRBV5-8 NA CASSFENIQYF TGTGCCAGCAGCTTTGAAAACATTCAGTACTTC